This TCR beta chain appears in the sequencing data of a study of T-cell reconstitution after alpha-beta-depleted transplantation in children. Preparing the TCRbeta library involved the use of unique molecular identifiers. MiXCR, run by TCRdb on the PCR reads, gives a single entry per CDR3 protein. Among approximately 350,000 distinct CDR3 sequences listed, roughly 14% were seen once. The CDR3 runs 14 residues. Germline V CDR1 and CDR2: MNHEY, SMNVEV (reference sequence). V lost 4 bases and J lost 3; bases outside the gene matches: 5. The sequencing used PBMCs, collected from the stem cell graft. This chain connects TRBV27 to TRBJ2-5, with 7 bases aligning to TRBD2. The TCR was taken from a human donor who donated a stem cell graft to a child with Fanconi anemia. The CDR3 DNA sequence: TGTGCCAGCAGTTCCCGGGGAGGGAAAGAGACCCAGTACTTC. It codes for CASSSRGGKETQYF.